The 32 T cell receptor beta chains reported below all come from one sample, sequenced in a study of OX40 agonist ivuxolimab in advanced cancers. Repertoires were generated with immunoSEQ multiplex PCR, while TCRdb's copy carries only in-frame clones and drops some. The table lists about 68,000 clones, 65% to 90% of them singletons. The sequences come from CD4+ or CD8+ T cells sorted from blood, collected in a trial of the OX40 agonist ivuxolimab. The receptors derive from an adult with an advanced solid tumor such as melanoma, head and neck, liver or kidney cancer.

This chain uses TRBV6-6 with TRBJ1-3; D is ambiguous. In germline, CDR1 is MNHNY, CDR2 SVGAGI (reference sequence). CDR3 length: 15 residues. Deletions cut 6 bases from V and 0 bases from J, with 12 bases between. The CDR3 protein is CASRKGGNSGNTIYF. Written as DNA, the CDR3 is TGTGCCAGCAGGAAGGGAGGCAACTCTGGAAACACCATATATTTT.

This clone was observed a handful of times. CDR3 residues: CATSRFPAAQETQYF. The DNA of the CDR3 is TGTGCCACCAGCAGATTCCCAGCCGCCCAAGAGACCCAGTACTTC. The chain recombines TRBV15 with TRBJ2-5, with no clear D. Trimming took off 2 bases at V and 1 base at J, with 11 bases between the two ends. The germline gives CDR1 LNHNV, CDR2 YYDKDF (reference sequence). The CDR3 runs to 15 residues.

The genes are TRBV7-6 and TRBJ2-3; 7 bases fit TRBD1. With 1 base clipped from V and 4 bases from J, the junction kept 8 bases outside the gene matches. Germline CDR1 SGHVS, CDR2 FNYEAQ. The CDR3 is 16 amino acids. The DNA of the CDR3 is TGTGCCAGCAGCTTAGGTACAGGGGTAGGACCAGATACGCAGTATTTT. It yields the protein CASSLGTGVGPDTQYF.

This clone appeared a few times. The J gene is TRBJ2-7, the V gene TRBV15; the D call may be TRBD1 or TRBD2 (5 bases each). Germline V gene sequence: CDR1 LNHNV, CDR2 YYDKDF (reference sequence). CDR3 length: 16 residues. V lost 0 bases to trimming and J lost 2 bases, with 14 bases between them. This CDR3 is CATSRDSRGATYEQYF. CDR3 coding DNA: TGTGCCACCAGCAGAGATTCGAGAGGGGCAACCTACGAGCAGTACTTC.

This chain uses TRBV5-1 with TRBJ2-3; 11 bases agree with TRBD2. CDR1 is SGHRS, CDR2 YFSETQ, per germline. The CDR3 sequence is 17 residues long. After removal of 6 bases from V and 0 bases from J, the junction contained 9 bases not matched to a gene. CDR3 nucleotides: TGCGCCAGCACCCGAGGTAGCGGGGGGGCTAGCACAGATACGCAGTATTTT. Its protein product is CASTRGSGGASTDTQYF.

The chain is built from TRBV28 and TRBJ2-3; 8 positions match TRBD2. The CDR3 consists of 15 residues. CDR1 MDHEN and CDR2 SYDVKM come from the germline V gene. V trimming: 4 bases; J trimming: 5 bases; junction bases outside the gene matches: 8. The CDR3 sequence is CASSSAGGAGDTQYF. The CDR3 nucleotides are TGTGCCAGCAGTTCGGCCGGGGGGGCGGGAGATACGCAGTATTTT.

V and J are TRBV19 and TRBJ2-1, with TRBD1 matching 7 bases. Germline lookup yields CDR1 LNHDA and CDR2 SQIVND (reference sequence). The CDR3 contains 15 residues. V lost 5 bases and J lost 3; bases outside the gene matches: 7. For the CDR3, the DNA is TGTGCCAGTAGTCCTCGACAGGGTGGCTACAATGAGCAGTTCTTC. It is translated as CASSPRQGGYNEQFF.

The chain is built from TRBV19 and TRBJ2-4; TRBD1 matches at 7 bases. Germline V gene sequence: CDR1 LNHDA, CDR2 SQIVND (reference sequence). V shed 5 bases, J shed 6 bases, and the junction held 4 bases outside the gene matches. The length of the CDR3 is 13 residues. The CDR3 DNA follows: TGTGCCAGTAGTTTGGCAGGGGGAAACATTCAGTACTTC. As protein: CASSLAGGNIQYF.

The chain carries TRBV10-1 and TRBJ2-1; no reliable D call. V lost 4 bases and J lost 3, with 13 bases in between. The CDR3 covers 15 residues. CDR1 and CDR2 from the germline V gene are WNHNN and SYGVQD (reference sequence). The CDR3 is CASSGNDGYYNEQFF. The CDR3 bases are TGCGCCAGCAGTGGGAATGACGGGTACTACAATGAGCAGTTCTTC.

The chain recombines TRBV5-1 with TRBJ2-2; D ambiguous. V lost 3 bases, J lost 5 bases, and 8 bases lay in between. The CDR3 is 13 residues long. The germline V gene has CDR1 SGHRS and CDR2 YFSETQ. The CDR3 loop is CASSSQATGELFF. In DNA form, the CDR3 reads TGCGCCAGCAGCTCCCAAGCGACCGGGGAGCTGTTTTTT.

The chain joins TRBV5-1 to TRBJ2-3; D remains ambiguous. The germline CDR1 and CDR2 sequences are SGHRS and YFSETQ. This CDR3 has 15 residues. V lost 5 bases and J lost 0, with 13 bases in between. The CDR3 sequence: CASSPRDLSTDTQYF. The CDR3 coding sequence is TGCGCCAGCAGTCCCCGAGACTTAAGCACAGATACGCAGTATTTT.

The gene calls are TRBV5-8 and TRBJ2-3; 11 bases fit TRBD2. The J segment lost 3 bases and the V segment lost 5 bases, leaving 5 bases of the junction unmatched. CDR3 length: 15 amino acids. Germline CDR1 SGHTS, CDR2 YDEGEE. The CDR3 coding sequence is TGTGCCAGCAGATGGAGACTAGCGGGAACAGATACGCAGTATTTT. It translates to CASRWRLAGTDTQYF.

The chain is built from TRBV7-2 and TRBJ2-3, with 12 bases fitting TRBD2. The CDR3 totals 18 residues. V was pared by 5 bases and J by 1 base, with 10 bases of the junction left unmatched. The germline V gene has CDR1 SGHTA and CDR2 FQGNSA. The chain's CDR3 is CASSRQLAGGARTDTQYF. In nucleotides, the CDR3 is TGTGCCAGCAGCCGCCAACTAGCGGGGGGCGCCCGCACAGATACGCAGTATTTT.

The rearrangement joins TRBV19 to TRBJ2-7; D is possibly TRBD1 or TRBD2 (5 bases each). Trimming took 5 bases from V and 0 from J, leaving 11 bases between them. Germline CDR1 and CDR2: LNHDA and SQIVND (reference sequence). The CDR3 is 14 amino acids. The CDR3 nucleotides are TGTGCCAGTAGTCGGCCAGGGAGCTCCTACGAGCAGTACTTC. It is translated as CASSRPGSSYEQYF.

This chain uses TRBV6-5 with TRBJ2-1; unclear D gene. This CDR3 region has 12 residues. Germline assignment: CDR1 MNHEY and CDR2 SVGAGI. The V and J ends lost 6 bases and 14 bases respectively, with 17 bases between them. The CDR3 bases are TGTGCCAGCAGATCGACATCCAGAACGGAGTTCTTC. Its translation: CASRSTSRTEFF.

The V and J genes are TRBV7-9 and TRBJ2-1; D tentatively reads TRBD1 or TRBD2 (5 bases each). The germline V gene encodes CDR1 SEHNR and CDR2 FQNEAQ (reference sequence). CDR3 length: 16 amino acids. V lost 5 bases and J lost 2, with 16 bases in between. CDR3 coding DNA: TGTGCCAGCAGCCCCCGGGTCTTGGGGGCCTACAATGAGCAGTTCTTC. It codes for CASSPRVLGAYNEQFF.

The rearrangement uses TRBV2 and TRBJ1-1, with 7 bases fitting TRBD1. CDR3 size: 13 residues. Germline V gene sequence: CDR1 SNHLY, CDR2 FYNNEI. V was pared by 3 bases and J by 8 bases, with 6 bases of the junction left unmatched. Here the CDR3 reads CASSEVVGQEAFF. The DNA of the CDR3 is TGTGCCAGCAGTGAGGTGGTGGGACAGGAAGCTTTCTTT.

The chain has TRBV5-1 and TRBJ1-1, with D unclear. CDR1 SGHRS and CDR2 YFSETQ come from the germline V gene. The CDR3 is 12 amino acids. Deletions cut 1 base from V and 4 bases from J, with 5 bases between. As DNA, the CDR3 is TGCGCCAGCAGCTTGAGGCTCACTGAAGCTTTCTTT. It encodes CASSLRLTEAFF.

The CDR3 here is CARSLWGLNTEAFF. The CDR3 nucleotides are TGTGCCAGAAGCTTATGGGGTTTGAACACTGAAGCTTTCTTT. The V gene is TRBV5-3, the J gene TRBJ1-1; D gene unclear. Being an ORF, TRBV5-3 has a function that is uncertain. The V end was cut by 2 bases, the J end by 0 bases, with 8 bases between. This CDR3 is 14 amino acids long.

This sequence joins TRBV11-2 and TRBJ2-3; D not resolved. V lost 3 bases to trimming and J lost 3 bases, with 10 bases between them. Germline CDR1 SGHAT, CDR2 FQNNGV. The CDR3 has 14 amino acids. CDR3 in DNA: TGTGCCAGCAGCTTCCTTGGGGTAACAGATACGCAGTATTTT. Amino acids: CASSFLGVTDTQYF.

The V call is TRBV18, the J call TRBJ2-1, with 7 nucleotides matching TRBD2. CDR3 size: 17 residues. The J segment lost 5 bases and the V segment lost 0 bases, leaving 10 bases of the junction unmatched. CDR1 is KGHSH, CDR2 LQKENI, per germline. The CDR3 loop is CASSPPNTRGSDNEQFF. In DNA form, the CDR3 reads TGTGCCAGCTCACCACCGAACACGCGGGGGAGCGACAATGAGCAGTTCTTC.

The J gene is TRBJ1-5, the V gene TRBV11-2; no reliable D call. Germline CDR1 and CDR2: SGHAT and FQNNGV. The V end was cut by 5 bases, the J end by 0 bases, with 8 bases between. The CDR3 is made up of 14 amino acids. The CDR3 DNA is TGTGCCAGCAGCGTAACAGATAGCAATCAGCCCCAGCATTTT. It specifies CASSVTDSNQPQHF.

This clone has more than one count but fewer than ten. The chain uses TRBV10-2 and TRBJ2-7, with D possibly TRBD2 on 6 matching bases. Trimming took 0 bases from V and 2 from J, leaving 11 bases between them. CDR1 is WSHSY and CDR2 is SAAADI in the germline V gene. CDR3 length equals 15 residues. DNA for the CDR3: TGCGCCAGCAGTGAGTCGAGGGGCGGGACCTACGAGCAGTACTTC. Its translation: CASSESRGGTYEQYF.

This chain uses TRBV6-4 with TRBJ2-5; 11 nucleotides line up with TRBD2. This CDR3 has 16 residues. V was clipped by 6 bases and J by 0 bases; unmatched bases: 6. Germline-derived CDR1 and CDR2 are MRHNA and SNTAGT. The CDR3 DNA sequence: TGTGCCAGCAGGGTTCGGACTAGCGGGTACCAAGAGACCCAGTACTTC. Translating gives CASRVRTSGYQETQYF.

The chain recombines TRBV5-6 with TRBJ2-3; 12 bases line up with TRBD1. With 3 bases clipped from V and 6 bases from J, the junction kept 8 bases outside the gene matches. CDR1 and CDR2 from the germline V gene are SGHDT and YYEEEE. The CDR3 consists of 16 residues. The CDR3 region has the DNA TGTGCCAGCAGCTCCCTTGGGACAGGGGGCGAGGATACGCAGTATTTT. Its protein is CASSSLGTGGEDTQYF.

This clone came up a few times. The chain is built from TRBV7-7 and TRBJ2-1, with TRBD2 identical over 9 bases. Germline values: CDR1 SSHAT, CDR2 FNYEAQ (reference sequence). Trimming took 5 bases from V and 2 from J; bases not matched to a gene: 4. The CDR3 has 15 amino acids. The CDR3 region is CASSASGRTYNEQFF. CDR3 DNA: TGTGCCAGCAGCGCCAGCGGGAGGACCTACAATGAGCAGTTCTTC.

The V call is TRBV6-1, the J call TRBJ2-1, with TRBD1 matching over 7 bases. Unmatched junction bases numbered 4, after V lost 2 bases and J lost 6 bases. The CDR3 runs 14 residues. The germline V gene has CDR1 MNHNS and CDR2 SASEGT. The CDR3 protein is CASSELTGLNEQFF. The CDR3 DNA follows: TGTGCCAGCAGTGAACTGACAGGGCTCAATGAGCAGTTCTTC.

The chain links TRBV4-2 to TRBJ2-1, with 7 bases lining up with TRBD1. The junction had 1 base not matched to a gene; V was cut back by 0 bases and J by 8 bases. CDR1 is LGHNA, CDR2 YNFKEQ, per germline. The CDR3 length is 13 residues. The CDR3 protein is CASSQDRGHEQFF. The CDR3 coding sequence is TGTGCCAGCAGCCAAGATAGGGGGCATGAGCAGTTCTTC.

This chain links TRBV9 with TRBJ1-1; TRBD1 might be the D (5 bases). CDR3 length: 15 amino acids. Germline assignment: CDR1 SGDLS and CDR2 YYNGEE. Trimming cost V 0 bases and J 5 bases, with 14 bases left between them. The CDR3 here is CASSVDGGLRTEAFF. The CDR3 DNA is TGTGCCAGCAGCGTAGACGGGGGTTTAAGGACTGAAGCTTTCTTT.

This chain joins TRBV9 and TRBJ2-3; no definite D call. This CDR3 has 13 amino acids. V dropped 3 bases and J dropped 5 bases, with 10 bases sitting between them. Germline-derived CDR1 and CDR2 are SGDLS and YYNGEE. The CDR3 region is CASSANGRDTQYF. CDR3 coding DNA: TGTGCCAGCAGCGCAAACGGTCGAGATACGCAGTATTTT.

A few counts support this clone. The chain joins TRBV19 to TRBJ2-6; 10 bases align to TRBD1. Trimming cost V 6 bases and J 0 bases; bases outside gene matches: 14. CDR3 length: 20 residues. CDR1 is LNHDA, CDR2 SQIVND, per germline (reference sequence). The CDR3 loop reads CASRSGDRGSPFSGANVLTF. The CDR3 region has the DNA TGTGCCAGTAGGAGCGGGGACAGGGGTTCTCCTTTCTCTGGGGCCAACGTCCTGACTTTC.

The chain combines TRBV18 with TRBJ1-2, with a weak D call TRBD1 (5 bases). The V gene's germline CDR1 is KGHSH and CDR2 LQKENI. This CDR3 is built from 14 residues. Trimming stripped 3 bases from V and 5 bases from J, with 13 bases between. The DNA of the CDR3 is TGTGCCAGCTCACCGGAGTATGGGACTTATGGCTACACCTTC. It yields the protein CASSPEYGTYGYTF.